The 27 T cell receptor beta chains given below trace back to one sample, sequenced in a study of Graves' ophthalmopathy and Graves' hyperthyroidism. Researchers took RNA transcripts and amplified TCR beta CDR3 regions from them. After a first-round RT-PCR with HTBI primers, a second-round multiplex PCR was run. Each CDR3 protein is one row after TCRdb ran MiXCR on the multiplex PCR reads. This sample yields just over 400,000 distinct CDR3 sequences, of which around 20% are seen a single time; approximately 3.2% belongs to the top ten. The sequenced sample was peripheral blood. The receptors stem from a woman between 18 and 29 years old with stable Graves' hyperthyroidism.

This clonotype was counted a few times. This chain links TRBV5-1 with TRBJ2-5; the D is unclear. This CDR3 comprises 15 residues. The V gene's germline CDR1 is SGHRS and CDR2 YFSETQ. V lost 5 bases and J 6 bases, leaving 20 bases between the germline ends. The DNA of the CDR3 is TGCGCCAGCAGTCCAACAGAGTCCCTAAAACAGACCCAGTACTTC. Residues: CASSPTESLKQTQYF.

This clonotype was observed at least ten times. The chain is built from TRBV10-2 and TRBJ2-4; D possibly corresponds to TRBD2 (5 bases). Trimming took 2 bases from V and 0 from J, leaving 17 bases between them. Per germline, CDR1 WSHSY and CDR2 SAAADI. The CDR3 is made up of 18 amino acids. This CDR3 is CASSEGLSLTLAKNIQYF. The CDR3 nucleotides are TGCGCCAGCAGTGAGGGACTGTCGCTTACCCTAGCCAAAAACATTCAGTACTTC.

In this sample, this clonotype turned up many times. An end of the junction differs from the germline gene, which may be a read error. The chain uses TRBV20-1 and TRBJ1-2; D perhaps matches TRBD1 (5 bases). From germline, CDR1 is DFQATT and CDR2 SNEGSKA (reference sequence). The CDR3 runs to 13 residues. The CDR3 DNA is TGCAGTGCGAGAGGGACTACAAACTATGGCTACACCTTC. Amino acid sequence: CSARGTTNYGYTF.

This clonotype was found many times. V gene TRBV12-3 or TRBV12-4 combines with J gene TRBJ1-1; D call uncertain. The CDR3 covers 12 residues. Trimming cost V 6 bases and J 3 bases, with 8 bases left between them. CDR3 in amino acids: CASSLGYTEAFF. The DNA for the CDR3 is TGTGCCAGCAGCCTCGGGTACACTGAAGCTTTCTTT.

This clonotype was counted a few times. This chain links TRBV5-1 with TRBJ2-7; D call uncertain. CDR3 length equals 13 residues. V dropped 3 bases and J dropped 4 bases, with 11 bases sitting between them. CDR1 SGHRS and CDR2 YFSETQ come from the germline V gene. For the CDR3, the DNA is TGCGCCAGCAGCTATTCCCTATTATACGAGCAGTACTTC. Residues: CASSYSLLYEQYF.

Ten or more counts support this clonotype. The chain recombines TRBV28 with TRBJ2-5; the match to TRBD2 covers 9 bases. Looked up from germline, CDR1 is MDHEN and CDR2 is SYDVKM. CDR3 length: 15 residues. Losses at the gene ends were 6 bases for V and 5 bases for J; bases not matched to a gene: 10. The CDR3, as DNA: TGTGCCAGCAGCCCCGCCGGCGGGAGGGCGGAGACCCAGTACTTC. It codes for CASSPAGGRAETQYF.

This sequence joins TRBV20-1 and TRBJ2-5; weak D call: TRBD2 (6 bases). The CDR3 runs 14 residues. The germline V gene encodes CDR1 DFQATT and CDR2 SNEGSKA (reference sequence). Trimming pared 2 bases from V and 5 bases from J, leaving 15 bases between. As DNA, the CDR3 is TGCAGTGCTAGATGGGCGGGAAAATGGGAGACCCAGTACTTC. This codes for CSARWAGKWETQYF.

This clonotype was seen repeatedly, ten times or more. This may come from a read error, since a much larger clone is one base off. The chain employs TRBV12-3 or TRBV12-4 and TRBJ1-5; TRBD1 might be the D (5 bases). Trimming took 6 bases from V and 4 from J, leaving 7 bases between them. The CDR3 contains 12 residues. The CDR3 spells CASRKGNQPQHF. The CDR3 DNA reads as TGTGCCAGCAGAAAGGGGAATCAGCCCCAGCATTTT.

The V call is TRBV28, the J call TRBJ1-5; the D gene is possibly TRBD1 (5 bases). Trimming cost V 5 bases and J 5 bases, with 19 bases left between them. This CDR3 is 16 amino acids long. Germline CDR1 is MDHEN and CDR2 is SYDVKM. The CDR3 nucleotides read TGTGCCAGCAGTCCCCCCTTGGGACGTCTGGATCAGCCCCAGCATTTT. As protein: CASSPPLGRLDQPQHF.

The chain links TRBV6-5 to TRBJ1-6; 8 bases are a match to TRBD1. The V gene's germline CDR1 is MNHEY and CDR2 SVGAGI. Trimming removed 0 bases from V and 7 bases from J; junction bases left unmatched: 5. The CDR3 contains 16 residues. The CDR3 is CASSYSSGTGNSPLHF. DNA of the CDR3: TGTGCCAGCAGTTACTCGAGTGGGACAGGCAATTCACCCCTCCACTTT.

Ten or more counts support this clonotype. The chain employs TRBV6-5 and TRBJ2-5; perhaps TRBD2 as D (5 bases). The CDR3 length is 15 residues. Germline V gene sequence: CDR1 MNHEY, CDR2 SVGAGI. V lost 7 bases, J lost 2 bases, and 17 bases lay in between. The CDR3 nucleotides read TGTGCCAGCAAAAAACTTAGATCGGGACAAGAGACCCAGTACTTC. This codes for CASKKLRSGQETQYF.

This clonotype appeared many times. This sequence joins TRBV12-3 or TRBV12-4 and TRBJ2-4; D tentatively fits TRBD1 or TRBD2 (5 bases each). This CDR3 region has 16 residues. The V end was cut by 7 bases, the J end by 0 bases, with 16 bases between. The CDR3 nucleotides are TGTGCCAGCACCCCGGGGCAGGGCGTAGCCAAAAACATTCAGTACTTC. Amino acids: CASTPGQGVAKNIQYF.

Many counts were recorded for this clonotype. The chain couples TRBV12-3 or TRBV12-4 to TRBJ2-7; 8 bases fit TRBD2. V lost 3 bases to trimming and J lost 4 bases; unmatched junction nucleotides: 8. The CDR3 has 15 amino acids. This CDR3 is CASSFGAGGPYEQYF. The DNA for the CDR3 is TGTGCCAGCAGTTTCGGGGCGGGAGGACCTTACGAGCAGTACTTC.

The rearrangement links TRBV30 to TRBJ2-2; possible D gene TRBD2, 6 bases. The V and J ends lost 3 bases and 1 base respectively, with 9 bases between them. The CDR3 has 14 amino acids. Germline V CDR1 and CDR2: GTSNPN, SVGIG (reference sequence). The CDR3 DNA reads TGTGCCTGGAGACTAGCCGGGAACACCGGGGAGCTGTTTTTT. Protein: CAWRLAGNTGELFF.

V is TRBV12-5 and J is TRBJ1-2, with TRBD1 identical over 7 bases. The V segment lost 0 bases and the J segment 3 bases; nucleotides outside the gene matches: 4. The CDR3 covers 15 residues. The V gene's germline CDR1 is LGHNT and CDR2 FRNRAP. CDR3 in DNA: TGTGCTAGTGGTTTGGTGGTCGGGACAGACTATGGCTACACCTTC. Amino acid sequence: CASGLVVGTDYGYTF.

This clonotype has ten or more counts. V and J are TRBV6-1 and TRBJ2-1, with unresolved D. Deletions cut 2 bases from V and 8 bases from J, with 7 bases between. CDR3 length equals 12 residues. From germline, CDR1 is MNHNS and CDR2 SASEGT. The CDR3 DNA follows: TGTGCCAGCAGTGAACTCGTGTATGAGCAGTTCTTC. Its translation is CASSELVYEQFF.

The V call is TRBV29-1, the J call TRBJ2-7; 7 bases match TRBD1. After removal of 0 bases from V and 0 bases from J, the junction contained 5 bases not matched to a gene. The CDR3 has 15 residues. Germline-derived CDR1 and CDR2 are SQVTM and ANQGSEA. CDR3 nucleotide sequence: TGCAGCGTTGAAGATGAAGGGGGCGTCTCCTACGAGCAGTACTTC. Translation: CSVEDEGGVSYEQYF.

This clonotype was picked up many times. The CDR3 reads CASSPRSLAGDETQYF. The CDR3 DNA reads TGTGCCAGCAGTCCACGATCCCTAGCGGGAGACGAGACCCAGTACTTC. The V call is TRBV28, the J call TRBJ2-5, with 10 bases aligning to TRBD2. Germline loops: CDR1 MDHEN, CDR2 SYDVKM. This CDR3 spans 16 amino acids. V lost 5 bases to trimming and J lost 5 bases; unmatched junction nucleotides: 11.

In this sample, this clonotype turned up many times. The rearrangement links TRBV20-1 to TRBJ2-5, with D maybe TRBD2 (6 bases). There are 14 residues in the CDR3. The V gene's germline CDR1 is DFQATT and CDR2 SNEGSKA (reference sequence). Between the trimmed V and J ends, which lost 1 base and 3 bases, there was a span of 12 bases. The CDR3 region has the DNA TGCAGTGCTAGAGGGATGGGACTTAAAGAGACCCAGTACTTC. This gives the protein CSARGMGLKETQYF.

This clonotype was counted ten times or more. V is TRBV27 and J is TRBJ1-2; TRBD1 is a possible D gene (6 bases). V was trimmed by 3 bases and J by 4 bases, leaving 15 bases between them. The CDR3 consists of 15 residues. Per germline, CDR1 MNHEY and CDR2 SMNVEV (reference sequence). Here the CDR3 reads CASSLRGAAFYGYTF. DNA of the CDR3: TGTGCCAGCAGTTTGAGGGGGGCGGCTTTCTATGGCTACACCTTC.

The table lists this clonotype with many counts. The chain combines TRBV28 with TRBJ2-5; 7 positions agree with TRBD2. V was clipped by 8 bases and J by 4 bases; unmatched bases: 16. The germline gives CDR1 MDHEN, CDR2 SYDVKM. This CDR3 contains 16 residues. The CDR3: CASSPGASGSGETQYF. The CDR3 region has the DNA TGTGCCAGCTCCCCCGGGGCTAGCGGTTCAGGAGAGACCCAGTACTTC.

This clonotype has a count of ten or more. Just one base apart from a much larger clone, this may be a read error. The chain combines TRBV6-1 with TRBJ1-1; D remains unclear. The CDR3 sequence is 13 residues long. Germline V gives CDR1 MNHNS, CDR2 SASEGT. CDR3 coding DNA: TGTGCCAGCAGACAGAATGGTGAGACTGGAGCTTTCTTT. It codes for CASRQNGETGAFF.

This clonotype was detected ten times or more. The chain uses TRBV7-2 and TRBJ2-7; 7 bases align to TRBD1. From germline, CDR1 is SGHTA and CDR2 FQGNSA. V gave up 5 bases and J gave up 1 base; unmatched junction bases: 8. This CDR3 has 15 amino acids. CDR3 in amino acids: CASSTQGQTSYEQYF. The CDR3 DNA reads as TGTGCCAGCAGCACCCAGGGACAGACATCCTACGAGCAGTACTTC.

Concerning this clonotype: Given a much more abundant clone one base away, this may be a read error. The genes are TRBV7-8 and TRBJ2-2, with D possibly TRBD1 on 5 matching bases. The germline CDR1 and CDR2 sequences are SGHVS and FQNEAQ. The CDR3 contains 16 residues. Trimming pared 8 bases from V and 7 bases from J, leaving 23 bases between. CDR3 in amino acids: CASSNRRTPGHGELFF. CDR3 sequence (DNA): TGTGCCAGCTCCAACCGTCGCACCCCCGGACACGGGGAGCTGTTTTTT.

This clonotype was seen many times. A junction end diverges from the germline sequence, so it may reflect a read error. The chain is built from TRBV5-1 and TRBJ2-7; TRBD1 matches 10 bases. CDR3 length equals 15 residues. Germline V lookup: CDR1 SGHRS, CDR2 YFSETQ. CDR3 DNA: TGTGCCAGCAGCTTACCGGGACAGGGGCCCTACGAGCAGTACTTC. Translation: CASSLPGQGPYEQYF.

This clonotype has only a few counts. The chain is built from TRBV30 and TRBJ2-7; the D is unclear. Deletions cut 4 bases from V and 6 bases from J, with 10 bases between. The CDR3 spans 11 residues. Germline loops: CDR1 GTSNPN, CDR2 SVGIG (reference sequence). CDR3 sequence reads: CAWNDGCEQYF. The CDR3 bases are TGTGCCTGGAATGATGGCTGCGAGCAGTACTTC.

The chain combines TRBV5-1 with TRBJ1-2, with D unresolved. CDR1 and CDR2 (germline): SGHRS, YFSETQ. Deletions cut 7 bases from V and 2 bases from J, with 12 bases between. The CDR3 length is 13 residues. CDR3 in amino acids: CASGEAGNYGYTF. CDR3 bases: TGCGCCAGCGGAGAGGCAGGAAACTATGGCTACACCTTC.